This T cell receptor beta chain was sequenced in a study of blood T cell repertoires in COVID-19. Whole-study context: Sites across the United States, Italy and Spain contributed samples from acute and convalescent COVID-19. From T cells, B-cell-depleted T cells, or PBMCs came the material, which was cDNA or gDNA.

Source study methods: The authors estimated nucleated cell counts from reference gene primer amplification. Some clones are missing from TCRdb's copy, which holds only in-frame ones; the method was immunoSEQ multiplex PCR. That table supplies the V and J calls and clone size; D and trimming were determined from the DNA. The table lists approximately 160,000 clones, approximately 88% of them singletons. Germline CDR1 is MNHNS and CDR2 is SASEGT. The CDR3 contains 15 residues. The V and J ends lost 3 bases and 5 bases, in that order; junction bases with no gene match: 10. The receptor's source is a man aged 18 to 29 with active or convalescent COVID-19. Sequences were obtained from peripheral blood. The chain is built from TRBV6-1 and TRBJ2-7; 7 bases align to TRBD1. CDR3 region: CASSELQTGINEQYF. The CDR3 coding sequence is TGTGCCAGCAGTGAGCTCCAGACAGGGATAAACGAGCAGTACTTC.